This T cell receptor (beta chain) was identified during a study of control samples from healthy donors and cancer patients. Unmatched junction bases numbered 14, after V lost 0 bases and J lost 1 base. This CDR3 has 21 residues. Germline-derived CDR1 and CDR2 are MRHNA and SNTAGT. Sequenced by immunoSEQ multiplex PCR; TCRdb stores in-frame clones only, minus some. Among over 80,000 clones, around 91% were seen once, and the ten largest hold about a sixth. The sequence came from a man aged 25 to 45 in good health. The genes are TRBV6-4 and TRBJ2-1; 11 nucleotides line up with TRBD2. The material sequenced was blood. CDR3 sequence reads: CASSDSSLAGGRVLSYNEQFF. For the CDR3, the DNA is TGTGCCAGCAGTGACTCGAGTCTAGCGGGGGGTCGGGTCTTGTCCTACAATGAGCAGTTCTTC.